This T cell receptor (beta chain) emerged from a study of regulatory T cells in long-lasting Graves disease. Germline V CDR1 and CDR2: MNHEY, SVGAGI. This CDR3 comprises 15 residues. V gave up 0 bases and J gave up 5 bases, with 11 bases separating them. Notes on this clonotype: The antigen is not known.

Study results and limitations: Persistent Graves' patients possessed reduced TCR diversity relative to recently diagnosed ones.

Building of the TCR beta libraries involved iRepertoire HTBI primers and Arm-PCR of CDR3 regions. Each CDR3 protein gets one entry after TCRdb re-called the multiplex PCR reads with MiXCR. The repertoire holds hundreds of thousands of distinct CDR3 sequences, with roughly 15% as singletons. As to time point: newly diagnosed GD, antithyroid drugs for less than 3 months. Isolated PBMC RNA provided the starting material for the TCR library. These data were likewise used in another study, on T cells in Graves' hyperthyroidism and ophthalmopathy. This second study says: Aged 18 to 65, the patients had hyperthyroidism that was newly diagnosed and had lasted under 2 months. Lactation, pregnancy, other autoimmune disease or uncontrolled infection excluded patients.

The source material was peripheral blood mononuclear cells (PBMCs), sampled at new diagnosis, from a patient treated with antithyroid drugs. The chain combines TRBV6-5 with TRBJ2-1; D is unresolved. This clonotype originated in a woman aged 25 to 45 with Graves disease. CDR3 nucleotide sequence: TGTGCCAGCAGTTACTCATCGACTGGAAACAATGAGCAGTTCTTC. Its translation is CASSYSSTGNNEQFF.